The next 10 T cell receptor beta chains were all read from a single sample in a study of PD-1 blockade in classical Hodgkin lymphoma. Using immunoSEQ multiplex PCR, the repertoire was profiled, and TCRdb retains in-frame clones only, with some absent. The sample holds over 85,000 clones; 90% are singletons and the top ten take approximately 2.9%. This sample's time point: cycle 4 day 1 (C4D1), after 5 to 7 weeks of nivolumab. With no exception, relapse followed autologous stem cell transplantation in all patients, and brentuximab vedotin exposure varied. The material was peripheral blood mononuclear cells (PBMCs), obtained before the fourth cycle of nivolumab. Receptors originate from a human donor with classical Hodgkin lymphoma.

The rearrangement joins TRBV5-1 to TRBJ2-3, with D tentatively TRBD1 (5 bases). The CDR3 is made up of 14 amino acids. V lost 5 bases, J lost 6 bases, and 16 bases lay in between. Germline CDR1 is SGHRS and CDR2 is YFSETQ. CDR3 nucleotide sequence: TGCGCCAGCAGGCCTACACAAGGGGCCGATACGCAGTATTTT. It encodes CASRPTQGADTQYF.

This chain uses TRBV5-1 with TRBJ2-6, with 7 bases lining up with TRBD1. This CDR3 is 19 amino acids long. In germline, CDR1 is SGHRS, CDR2 YFSETQ. V shed 3 bases, J shed 0 bases, and the junction held 12 bases outside the gene matches. CDR3 DNA sequence: TGCGCCAGCAGCTGGACCCGACAGGGTCTAGACTCTGGGGCCAACGTCCTGACTTTC. This gives the protein CASSWTRQGLDSGANVLTF.

This chain connects TRBV4-3 to TRBJ2-3; D not resolved. The CDR3 consists of 15 residues. V lost 1 base and J 7 bases, leaving 15 bases between the germline ends. Germline CDR1 reads LGHNA; CDR2 reads YSLEER. The CDR3 nucleotides read TGCGCCAGCAGCCAAGGGCCAGCCTCCCCTTATACGCAGTATTTT. Its translation is CASSQGPASPYTQYF.

As concerns this clone: The sample carries other DNA sequences with the same CDR3. The genes are TRBV5-1 and TRBJ2-5; D possibly matches TRBD1 or TRBD2 (5 bases each). The CDR3 length is 15 residues. From germline, CDR1 is SGHRS and CDR2 YFSETQ. Trimming cost V 0 bases and J 4 bases, with 13 bases left between them. This CDR3 reads CASSLDQGEGETQYF. The CDR3 DNA reads TGCGCCAGCAGCTTGGACCAGGGTGAGGGAGAGACCCAGTACTTC.

The chain has TRBV6-5 and TRBJ1-1; D may be TRBD1 (5 bases). Trimming cost V 6 bases and J 5 bases, with 16 bases left between them. Germline V gene data show CDR1 as MNHEY and CDR2 as SVGAGI. This CDR3 comprises 14 residues. The CDR3 is CASRHRREGTEAFF. The CDR3 DNA reads as TGTGCCAGCAGGCATCGCAGGGAGGGAACTGAAGCTTTCTTT.

The V call is TRBV30, the J call TRBJ1-3; TRBD1 is a possible D gene (5 bases). Trimming shortened V by 0 bases and J by 0 bases, and 18 bases separated the two germline ends. Germline CDR1 GTSNPN, CDR2 SVGIG (reference sequence). This CDR3 contains 18 residues. CDR3 DNA sequence: TGTGCCTGGAGTGTGGCAGGGTATCTGTTCCACTCTGGAAACACCATATATTTT. The encoded protein is CAWSVAGYLFHSGNTIYF. The full variable domain, in which reference TRBV30 and TRBJ1-3 provide the parts outside the CDR3, is SQTIHQWPATLVQPVGSPLSLECTVEGTSNPNLYWYRQAAGRGLQLLFYSVGIGQISSEVPQNLSASRPQDRQFILSSKKLLLSDSGFYLCAWSVAGYLFHSGNTIYFGEGSWLTVV.

The chain couples TRBV7-3 to TRBJ2-7, with TRBD1 matching over 7 bases. The CDR3 runs 18 residues. Per the germline V gene, CDR1 is SGHTA and CDR2 is FQGTGA. The J segment lost 2 bases and the V segment lost 3 bases, leaving 16 bases of the junction unmatched. The CDR3 here is CASSLGPVLGQRPYEQYF. For the CDR3, the DNA is TGTGCCAGCAGCTTGGGCCCGGTCTTGGGACAGAGACCCTACGAGCAGTACTTC.

The CDR3 is CASSQDILGPTWTQYF. As DNA, the CDR3 is TGCGCCAGCAGCCAAGATATTTTGGGACCCACATGGACCCAGTACTTC. The rearrangement links TRBV4-1 to TRBJ2-5; D might be TRBD1 or TRBD2, each matching 5 bases. This CDR3 contains 16 residues. CDR1 is MGHRA and CDR2 is YSYEKL in the germline V gene. V lost 0 bases, J lost 7 bases, and 18 bases lay in between.

The chain links TRBV4-2 to TRBJ2-2, with D hard to call. Germline V gives CDR1 LGHNA, CDR2 YNFKEQ. The CDR3 is 12 amino acids. The ends were cut back, 2 bases at V and 9 bases at J, with 7 bases in the middle. Here the CDR3 reads CASSQRPRELFF. CDR3 bases: TGTGCCAGCAGCCAAAGGCCCAGGGAGCTGTTTTTT.

This chain links TRBV29-1 with TRBJ2-3; TRBD2 matches 13 bases. V trimming: 3 bases; J trimming: 6 bases; junction bases outside the gene matches: 12. Germline lookup yields CDR1 SQVTM and CDR2 ANQGSEA. The CDR3 sequence is 17 residues long. The CDR3 DNA reads TGCAGCGTTGACACTAGCGGGGGGGCCGGGTCGGTGGATACGCAGTATTTT. Its translation is CSVDTSGGAGSVDTQYF.